This TCR beta chain is drawn from a study of shared T cell receptors in the human thymus. Per the germline V gene, CDR1 is MNHEY and CDR2 is SVGAGI. Trimming at V came to 7 bases and at J to 4 bases, leaving 6 bases not matched to a gene. This CDR3 is 13 amino acids long. Assay used: immunoSEQ multiplex PCR; TCRdb lists only in-frame clones, some missing. This sample carries just under 550,000 clones, 78% of them seen once, and the ten largest clones take about 0.013%. This sample also belongs to another study, concerning human thymus T cells. From that study: Resections obtained during corrective heart surgery supplied the thymus tissue. Thymic and blood repertoires seemed to favor certain V and J genes.

This rearrangement joins TRBV6-5 to TRBJ1-2, with TRBD1 identical over 7 bases. The sample taken for sequencing was thymocytes. This receptor was obtained from a boy under three years old with a congenital heart defect. The CDR3 region has the DNA TGTGCCAGCACCGCGACAGGGATCTATGGCTACACCTTC. It yields the protein CASTATGIYGYTF.